This is a list of T cell receptor beta chains from one sample in a study of T-cell memory formation after mild COVID-19. TCRdb reprocessed the 5' RACE reads via MiXCR and lists one record per CDR3 protein. The repertoire consists of over 350,000 distinct CDR3 sequences, with roughly 15% occurring once and the leading ten covering about a fifth. Material: PBMCs or a T cell subset sorted from them (not recorded which). The receptors shown here come from a man aged 18 to 30 who had mild COVID-19 (a few samples of this study predate the infection). Cell type and time point are not known. CDR3s leave out the opening cysteine and the closing phenylalanine or tryptophan. The order of the fields is V gene, D gene, CDR3 protein. A D gene is named only where the DNA matches it firmly.

TRBV7-9 - ASSTDTDTQY
TRBV6-5 TRBD1 ASHKQGLFGNTIY
TRBV11-2 TRBD1 ASSFRDRGYGETQY
TRBV3-1 - ASRQGEVARELF
TRBV5-6 - ASSLGRARSPLH
TRBV5-4 - ASSPQDNYEQY
TRBV19 - ASSMVGNTEAF
TRBV20-1 - SARPTNTGELF
TRBV12-3/TRBV12-4 TRBD1 ASSSGQGRTQY
TRBV7-6 - ASSLGVSGSTTDTQY
TRBV11-2 - ASSLRAFTRNSPLH
TRBV11-2 - ASSLRLVGSGEQF
TRBV12-5 - ASGLDGSSYEQY
TRBV9 - ASRKDSGGNTIY
TRBV7-9 TRBD2 ASRSLAGDTDTQY
TRBV12-5 TRBD1 ASSDLGTGGNQPQH
TRBV9 - ASSAGGLPEQY
TRBV9 TRBD1 ASSVEDRGWDTEAF
TRBV7-9 - ASSPGSQNTEAF
TRBV10-2 - ASSEQLQGSYGYT
TRBV7-2 - ASSFLHGFEAF
TRBV20-1 TRBD2 SARSLAGGTYNEQF
TRBV12-3/TRBV12-4 - ASSLIVEADTQY
TRBV7-2 TRBD1 ASSETGGVDQPQH
TRBV11-2 - ASSGRLSTDTQY
TRBV5-4 - ASSLDGGGYEQY
TRBV20-1 - SAIRGGEQF
TRBV18 - ASSPTKSSYNSPLH
TRBV29-1 - SVQSDNNQPQH
TRBV6-1 - ASSEALIKQF